This TCR beta chain was captured in a study of identical twins (dated by TCRdb to about 2016). Background on the whole study: The study deep-sequenced TCR alpha and beta repertoires from monozygotic twins, unrelated adults of various ages and cord blood to test whether fetal clonotypes persist. To rule out contamination, replicate twin experiments were performed at different times with different library preparation protocols.

This clonotype was seen repeatedly, ten times or more. Its antigen target is currently unknown. One base away there is no much larger clone; base qualities are not given. Measured from the cysteine to the phenylalanine, the CDR3 is 14 residues long. Here the CDR3 DNA is all that survives: 42 bases in frame from base 1. The CDR1 and CDR2 encoded by the germline V gene (reference sequence) are SSHAT and FNYEAQ. Overall study results and their limits: Abundant cord blood beta clonotypes had fewer insertions, young adult naive repertoires showed a similar but weaker trend, and memory repertoires showed no such trend. Because the same donors could not be followed over many years, conclusions were based on cross-sectional statistical analysis. In monozygotic twins, out-of-frame TCR alpha sharing was systematically underestimated by recombination models, although the models agreed with sharing between unrelated individuals. Excess twin sharing in beta out-of-frame sequences was weaker because fewer shared sequences lowered the signal-to-noise ratio. Compared with coincidental sharing between unrelated individuals, out-of-frame TCR alpha sequences shared between twins had an excess of sequences with low generation probability. Invariant T cells such as MAIT and iNKT could partly confound zero-insertion analyses, although diverse VJ usage argued against such confounding for most clonotypes.

Preparation of the library involved 5' RACE. Sequenced on an Illumina HiSeq 2000. Template switching introduced a universal primer binding site; the final cDNA contained a unique molecular identifier, enabling accurate counting of TCR cDNA molecules. First-strand cDNA for TCR alpha and beta chains was synthesized from specific primers in the conserved constant-segment region. To control for contamination, every cDNA library carried two barcodes: a SMART-Mk sample barcode plus Illumina barcodes. TruSeq adapter sequences along with Illumina sample barcodes were introduced in two successive PCR steps. The TCR alpha and beta cDNA libraries were sequenced on the Illumina HiSeq platform using custom primers. As for how the authors treated the data: MiGEC processed the raw reads to extract unique molecular identifiers, while MiXCR was used to determine the CDR3 positions. Recombination models were inferred per individual with the repgenHMM and IGoR tools using an EM algorithm. The tcR package in R was used for shared clonotype analysis, with sharing normalized by the product of cloneset sizes. Out-of-frame nonproductive sequences were analyzed to study raw recombination free of thymic and clonal selection effects. TCRdb reran the public reads through fastp at Q25 and MiXCR, keeping productive beta chains. Identical CDR3 protein sequences are pooled into one entry, listed with their most common genes and DNA. The authors' filters were not applied to this entry. Present in this sample are over 600,000 distinct CDR3 sequences, around 20% of which were seen just once. About 4.5% of the sample is in the top ten clones.

Every donor was a healthy Caucasian. Three pairs of female monozygotic twins, all aged roughly 18 to 29 years, were included in the twin cohort. The RNA used for TCR libraries was isolated from peripheral blood mononuclear cells. This sample was shared with a second study, whose subject was T cells expressing NK-cell markers. As the second publication notes: In sorted CD3+CD56+NKG2C+, CD3+CD56+NKG2C- and CD3+CD56-NKG2C+ T-cell subsets from roughly 8 donors, TCR beta-chain repertoires were profiled. Of the eight sequenced donors, seven were found to be HCMV-seropositive and one was found to be HCMV-seronegative. To restrict sorting to alphabetaTCR-expressing T cells, an anti-gammadeltaTCR antibody was added in several experiments. In more than five donors, the dominant CD3+CD56+NKG2C+ clonotypes were found to rank among the top 10 CD8+ clonotypes and to make up about 1.0-7.5% of CD8+ T cells. Those dominant clonotypes were again the most abundant among CD3+CD56-NKG2C+ cells in a handful of donors, at roughly 25-60.1%. Whether the expanded NKG2C-expressing T cell clones were specific for HCMV antigens was left unclear. All eight donors whose samples were sequenced were randomly selected healthy volunteers, three of them men and five women. HCMV-specific IgG was detected in serum with a commercial ELISA kit to determine HCMV serostatus. For about 6 donors, bulk peripheral blood T-cell repertoires were additionally sequenced from unsorted PBMC. Reads were demultiplexed and grouped by UMI with MIGEC, and clonotypes were assembled and quantified with MiTCR. To exclude erroneous sequences, any TCR cDNA sequence not supported by at least two reads was discarded. Downstream repertoire analysis used the tcR package, and clonotypes were matched across fractions by CDR3 nucleotide sequence plus V segment. VDJmatch was used to annotate antigen specificity against VDJdb, with one amino acid substitution in CDR3 allowed.

This chain joins TRBV7-7 to TRBJ2-2; 7 nucleotides in the junction match TRBD1. The TCR was taken from a woman aged 18-35 years in good health. The specimen was PBMCs. At the DNA level, the sequence is TGTGCTACCCAAAAGACAGGGAGAACCGGGGAGCTGTTTTTT. The resulting protein is CATQKTGRTGELFF.